These 5 T cell receptor beta chains were all obtained from the same sample, sequenced in a study of T cells in localized non-small cell lung cancer. TCRdb's table, derived via immunoSEQ multiplex PCR, lists solely in-frame clones and lacks some. Among under 50,000 clones listed, roughly 79% were seen once. The material sequenced was peripheral blood mononuclear cells, taken before any cancer treatment. The source of these receptors is a man aged 40-75 years with stage III lung adenocarcinoma.

The rearrangement joins TRBV19 to TRBJ2-1, with D possibly being TRBD1 or TRBD2 (5 bases each). The V and J ends lost 4 bases and 8 bases respectively, with 18 bases between them. Germline-derived CDR1 and CDR2 are LNHDA and SQIVND (reference sequence). This CDR3 has 15 residues. CDR3 amino acids: CASSKPGLGVDEQFF. The CDR3 DNA follows: TGTGCCAGTAGTAAGCCAGGGTTGGGGGTGGATGAGCAGTTCTTC.

This sequence joins TRBV23-1 and TRBJ1-3; 12 nucleotides align to TRBD1. TRBV23-1 is an ORF, and what it does is uncertain. The V and J ends lost 2 bases and 7 bases, in that order; junction bases with no gene match: 0. This CDR3 is 14 amino acids long. This chain's CDR3 is CASSQGTGGNTIYF. The CDR3 DNA follows: TGCGCCAGCAGTCAAGGGACAGGGGGCAACACCATATATTTT.

This clone has just a few counts. This chain connects TRBV6-1 to TRBJ2-7; 11 bases are shared with TRBD2. The CDR3 consists of 14 residues. V trimming: 6 bases; J trimming: 9 bases; junction bases outside the gene matches: 10. Per the germline V gene, CDR1 is MNHNS and CDR2 is SASEGT. The CDR3 DNA reads TGTGCCAGCAGAAAACTAGCGGGGGAGCGTCTGCAGTACTTC. Protein product: CASRKLAGERLQYF.

This chain joins TRBV4-1 and TRBJ2-2, with 7 bases lining up with TRBD1. Germline lookup yields CDR1 MGHRA and CDR2 YSYEKL. The CDR3 covers 14 residues. Unmatched junction bases numbered 4, after V lost 5 bases and J lost 4 bases. CDR3 DNA sequence: TGCGCCAGCAGCGACAGGGTTGTCACCGGGGAGCTGTTTTTT. Translated, it gives CASSDRVVTGELFF.

This sequence joins TRBV15 and TRBJ1-2; 9 nucleotides align to TRBD1. CDR3 size: 15 residues. Germline V CDR1 and CDR2: LNHNV, YYDKDF (reference sequence). V gave up 2 bases and J gave up 2 bases; unmatched junction bases: 3. CDR3: CATSRSTGGNYGYTF. CDR3 sequence (DNA): TGTGCCACCAGCAGAAGTACAGGGGGCAACTATGGCTACACCTTC.